The T cell receptor beta chain described here comes from a study of blood T cell repertoires in COVID-19. Turning to the study itself: The study drew acute and convalescent COVID-19 samples from the United States, Italy and Spain. PBMCs, B-cell-depleted T cells, or T cells were the source of the cDNA or gDNA that made up the material.

This table comes from immunoSEQ multiplex PCR, and its TCRdb copy is limited to in-frame clones, with some not included. The table lists 230,000 or so clones, approximately 80% of them singletons, with nearly 20% in the top ten. CDR1 and CDR2 (germline): MDHEN, SYDVKM. The CDR3 runs 15 residues. With 6 bases removed from V and 1 base from J, the gap between germline ends came to 13 bases. The source of this sequence is a man aged 30 to 39 with active or convalescent COVID-19. The sample taken for sequencing was peripheral blood. The chain carries TRBV28 and TRBJ2-1; a possible D gene is TRBD1 (5 bases). The CDR3 DNA follows: TGTGCCAGCAGGGCTCGACAGCCTTCCTACAATGAGCAGTTCTTC. Amino acid sequence: CASRARQPSYNEQFF.